This entry is about one T cell receptor beta chain. The data were obtained in a study of blood T cell repertoires in COVID-19. About the research overall: Collection of acute and convalescent COVID-19 samples took place in the United States, Italy and Spain. Sources were T cells, B-cell-depleted T cells, or PBMCs; the material itself was cDNA or gDNA.

The authors' processing: The authors estimated nucleated cell counts from reference gene primer amplification. TCRdb's copy holds only in-frame clones and misses some; the assay was immunoSEQ multiplex PCR. The D gene and trimming were derived from the DNA, and the V and J assignments and clone size from that table. Of roughly 290,000 clones in the sample, about 90% are singletons; the top ten hold less than 9.5%. Trimming cost V 6 bases and J 5 bases; bases outside gene matches: 5. CDR1 and CDR2 (germline): MNHEY, SVGAGI. This CDR3 has 13 residues. V usage is TRBV6-5 and J usage is TRBJ2-5; TRBD1 aligns across 8 bases. This TCR was recovered from a woman between 45 and 65 years old who had recovered from COVID-19. Sequences were obtained from peripheral blood. This CDR3 reads CASRSGGRETQYF. Here the CDR3 DNA reads TGTGCCAGCAGGTCAGGGGGCCGGGAGACCCAGTACTTC.